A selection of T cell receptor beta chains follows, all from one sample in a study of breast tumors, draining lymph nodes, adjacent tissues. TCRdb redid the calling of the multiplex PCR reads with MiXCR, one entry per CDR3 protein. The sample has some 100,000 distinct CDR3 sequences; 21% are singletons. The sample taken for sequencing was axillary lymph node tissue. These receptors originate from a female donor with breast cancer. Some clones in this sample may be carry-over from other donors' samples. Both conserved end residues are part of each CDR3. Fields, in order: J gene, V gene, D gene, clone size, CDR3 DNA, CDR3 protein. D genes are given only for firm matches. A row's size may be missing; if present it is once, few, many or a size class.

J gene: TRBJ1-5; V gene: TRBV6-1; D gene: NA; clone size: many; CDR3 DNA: TGTGCCAGCAGTGAGTCTTGGGGCAATCAGCCCCAGCATTTT; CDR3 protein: CASSESWGNQPQHF
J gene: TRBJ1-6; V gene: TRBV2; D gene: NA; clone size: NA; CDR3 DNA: TGTGCTAGCAGTGACGGGGTGCGGGGAATGAATCCACCCCTCCACTTT; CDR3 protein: CASSDGVRGMNPPLHF
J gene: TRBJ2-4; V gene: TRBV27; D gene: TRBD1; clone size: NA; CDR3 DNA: TGTGCCAGCAGAGGACAGGGGGAAAGCATTCAGTACTTC; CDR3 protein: CASRGQGESIQYF
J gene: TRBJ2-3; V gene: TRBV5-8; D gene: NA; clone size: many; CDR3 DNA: TGTGCCAGCAGCCCAGGGGTTGGGGTTGGCGCAGATACGCAGTATTTT; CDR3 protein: CASSPGVGVGADTQYF
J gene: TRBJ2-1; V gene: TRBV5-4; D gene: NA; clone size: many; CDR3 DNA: TGTGCCAGCAGCCCCGGACTGGAGCACGAGCAGTTCTTC; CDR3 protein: CASSPGLEHEQFF
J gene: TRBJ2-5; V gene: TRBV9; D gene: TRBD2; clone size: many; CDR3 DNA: TGTGCCAGCAGCGTAGGGGCTTTAAGCGGGAGCCAAGAGACCCAGTACTTC; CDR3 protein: CASSVGALSGSQETQYF
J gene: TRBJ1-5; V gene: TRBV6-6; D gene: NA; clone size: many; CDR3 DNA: TGTGCCAGCAGTTTCGGACGGGGGCATCGATATGAGAATCAGCCCCAGCATTTT; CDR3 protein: CASSFGRGHRYENQPQHF
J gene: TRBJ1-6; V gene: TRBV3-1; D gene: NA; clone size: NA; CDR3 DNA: TGTGCCAGCACCCCGGGACACGACAATTCACCCCCCCACTTT; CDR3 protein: CASTPGHDNSPPHF
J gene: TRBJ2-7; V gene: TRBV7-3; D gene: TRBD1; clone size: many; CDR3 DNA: TGTGCCAGCAGCTTAGGCTCCGGGACAGGAGCCTACGAGCAGTACTTC; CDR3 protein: CASSLGSGTGAYEQYF
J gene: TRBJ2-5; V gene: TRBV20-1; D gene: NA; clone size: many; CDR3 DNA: TGCAGTGCTAGACGGGGACAAGAGACCCAGTACTTC; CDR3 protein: CSARRGQETQYF
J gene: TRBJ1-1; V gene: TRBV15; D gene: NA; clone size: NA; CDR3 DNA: TGTGCCACCAGCAGTAGCCGGGGAGTGAACACTGAAGCTTTCTTT; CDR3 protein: CATSSSRGVNTEAFF